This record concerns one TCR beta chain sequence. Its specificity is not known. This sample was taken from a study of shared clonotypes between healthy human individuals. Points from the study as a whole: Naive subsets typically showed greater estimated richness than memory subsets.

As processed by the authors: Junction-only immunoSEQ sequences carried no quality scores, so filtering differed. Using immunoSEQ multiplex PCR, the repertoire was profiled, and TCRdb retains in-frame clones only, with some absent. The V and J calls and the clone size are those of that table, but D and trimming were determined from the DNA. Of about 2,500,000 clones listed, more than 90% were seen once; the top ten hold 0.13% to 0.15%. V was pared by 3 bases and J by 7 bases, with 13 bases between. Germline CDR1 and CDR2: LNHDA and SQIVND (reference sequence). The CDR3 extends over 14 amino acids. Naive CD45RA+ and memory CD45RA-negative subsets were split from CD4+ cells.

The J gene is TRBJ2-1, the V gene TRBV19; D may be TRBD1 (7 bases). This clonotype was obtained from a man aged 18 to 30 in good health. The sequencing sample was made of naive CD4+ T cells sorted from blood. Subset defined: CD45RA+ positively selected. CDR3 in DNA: TGTGCCAGTAGTATTCAGGGGGGAGGTAATGAGCAGTTCTTC. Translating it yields CASSIQGGGNEQFF.